Listed below are T cell receptor beta chains from one sample, sequenced in a study of shared clonotypes between healthy human individuals. Repertoires were generated with immunoSEQ multiplex PCR, while TCRdb's copy carries only in-frame clones and drops some. The data contain about 1.9 million clones, 90% to 95% of them singletons. The sample comprised naive CD8+ T cells from PBMCs. The source of these receptors is a man between 18 and 35 years old in good health. Some clones in this sample may be carry-over from other donors' samples. Both conserved end residues are part of each CDR3. The D gene is left open where the match is weak. Clone size is given for some rows only: seen once, a few or many times, or a class if the clone is expanded.

TRBJ1-5,TRBV19,NA,NA,TGTGCCAGTCGGACGGGCAATCAGCCCCAGCATTTT,CASRTGNQPQHF
TRBJ2-7,TRBV14,NA,NA,TGTGCCAGCAGCCAAGTGGGACCCCACGAGCAGTACTTC,CASSQVGPHEQYF
TRBJ1-2,TRBV9,NA,NA,TGTGCCAGCAGCCCCTCCAGGATCGACTATGGCTACACCTTC,CASSPSRIDYGYTF
TRBJ2-1,TRBV7-9,NA,once,TGTGCCAGCAGCTTAACGGGGCTGGGTATTCTCGGATCGTTCTTC,CASSLTGLGILGSFF
TRBJ2-3,TRBV9,TRBD2,NA,TGTGCCAGCACCAATTCCATGGCGGGAGAGGCGGCGGATACGCAGTATTTT,CASTNSMAGEAADTQYF
TRBJ2-7,TRBV6-1,NA,NA,TGTGCCAGCAGTGAGTTAGGGGCGAATCCCTCCTACGAGCAGTACTTC,CASSELGANPSYEQYF
TRBJ1-3,TRBV9,NA,NA,TGTGCCAGCGCTGGGGGAGACCTCTCTGGAAACACCATATATTTT,CASAGGDLSGNTIYF
TRBJ1-2,TRBV19,NA,NA,TGTGCCAGTAGTAGGAGTGGGGAGGTTAGCAACTATGGCTACACCTTC,CASSRSGEVSNYGYTF
TRBJ1-2,TRBV29-1,TRBD1,NA,TGCAGCGTTGATTATCCCCGGGACAGGGGACCAACTAACTATGGCTACACCTTC,CSVDYPRDRGPTNYGYTF
TRBJ1-3,TRBV9,TRBD1,NA,TGTGCCAGCAGCCCGGACAGGGTAGCTGGAAACACCATATATTTT,CASSPDRVAGNTIYF
TRBJ2-1,TRBV29-1,NA,NA,TGCAGCGTTGAAGAGTACTACTTACAGCAGTTCTTC,CSVEEYYLQQFF
TRBJ1-5,TRBV21-1,NA,NA,TGTGCCAGCAGCAAACCCCGGAATCAGCCCCAGCATTTT,CASSKPRNQPQHF
TRBJ2-1,TRBV7-9,NA,NA,TGTGCCAGCAGCTTAAGGTCAGCCACGACGGATGAGCAGTTCTTC,CASSLRSATTDEQFF
TRBJ2-6,TRBV9,NA,NA,TGTGCCAGCAGAGCCGACAGCGTGCTCTCTGGGGCCAACGTCCTGACTTTC,CASRADSVLSGANVLTF
TRBJ1-2,TRBV7-9,NA,NA,TGTGCCAGCAGCTTAGCGGGGTCCAGGAGAGATGGCTACACCTTC,CASSLAGSRRDGYTF
TRBJ2-3,TRBV7-9,TRBD1,NA,TGTGCCAGCAGCTTAAAGGGACAGGATACGCAGTATTTT,CASSLKGQDTQYF
TRBJ2-7,TRBV6-1,NA,NA,TGTGCCAGCAGTGAGGTAGGGAGGTCCTACGAGCAGTACTTC,CASSEVGRSYEQYF
TRBJ2-7,TRBV19,TRBD1,NA,TGTGCCAGTACCATCTCCGGGACAGGGTATAACGAGCAGTACTTC,CASTISGTGYNEQYF
TRBJ2-5,TRBV6-4,NA,NA,TGTGCCAGCAGTGACTCGTGGGGCAGCCAAGAGACCCAGTACTTC,CASSDSWGSQETQYF
TRBJ1-1,TRBV2,NA,NA,TGTGCCAGCAGGGGTCCCCGTAACACTGAAGCTTTCTTT,CASRGPRNTEAFF
TRBJ1-4,TRBV29-1,NA,once,TGCAGCGTTGTCTATCTAGGGGAAAAACTGTTTTTT,CSVVYLGEKLFF
TRBJ1-5,TRBV7-9,NA,once,TGTGCCAGCAGCTTAAATGGGCAGGAGCCCCAGCATTTT,CASSLNGQEPQHF
TRBJ2-1,TRBV7-6,NA,NA,TGTGCCAGCAGCTCTCCTACGGGGAGCTCCTACAATGAGCAGTTCTTC,CASSSPTGSSYNEQFF
TRBJ1-5,TRBV4-1,NA,NA,TGCGCCAGCAGCCAAGTACCCAATCAGCCCCAGCATTTT,CASSQVPNQPQHF
TRBJ2-2,TRBV4-2,TRBD2,NA,TGTGCCAGCAGCCAAGAGACTAGCGGGGCTACCTTGAACACCGGGGAGCTGTTTTTT,CASSQETSGATLNTGELFF
TRBJ2-7,TRBV19,NA,NA,TGTGCCAGTAGTATCCGGGGCGGTGAAAACTACGAGCAGTACTTC,CASSIRGGENYEQYF
TRBJ2-3,TRBV13,NA,NA,TGTGCCAGCAGCTCTCGTCTTCGGGACCACACAGATACGCAGTATTTT,CASSSRLRDHTDTQYF
TRBJ2-1,TRBV7-9,TRBD2,NA,TGTGCCAGCAGCCCGGGCCAGACTAGCGGGAGTTCCTACAATGAGCAGTTCTTC,CASSPGQTSGSSYNEQFF
TRBJ2-1,TRBV7-9,TRBD2,NA,TGTGCCAGCAGCCCACGGGTGGCGGGAGGGAACTACAATGAGCAGTTCTTC,CASSPRVAGGNYNEQFF
TRBJ2-1,TRBV9,TRBD2,NA,TGTGCCAGCAGCGTAGAAGGGGCTAGCGGGAGCAATGAGCAGTTCTTC,CASSVEGASGSNEQFF
TRBJ2-5,TRBV28,NA,NA,TGTGCCAGCAGCCCTGTAGGTGGCCAAGAGACCCAGTACTTC,CASSPVGGQETQYF
TRBJ2-7,TRBV27,NA,NA,TGTGCCAGCAGTCCCGGGACCCCACCCGAGCAGTACTTC,CASSPGTPPEQYF
TRBJ2-7,TRBV7-6,TRBD1,NA,TGTGCCAGCAGCTTAGGACAGGGACAGAATTACGAGCAGTACTTC,CASSLGQGQNYEQYF
TRBJ1-1,TRBV29-1,NA,NA,TGCAGCGTATTGACGGCGCTGAACACTGAAGCTTTCTTT,CSVLTALNTEAFF
TRBJ2-1,TRBV4-1,TRBD2,NA,TGCGCCAGCAGACCCGGTCCTCTAGCGGCAAATGAGCAGTTCTTC,CASRPGPLAANEQFF
TRBJ2-7,TRBV29-1,TRBD1,NA,TGCAGCGTTGATAGTCCCCGAACGACAGGGGGCTACGAGCAGTACTTC,CSVDSPRTTGGYEQYF
TRBJ2-1,TRBV7-8,TRBD2,NA,TGTGCCAGCAGCTGGGGAGCGGGGCCTGGGAATGAGCAGTTCTTC,CASSWGAGPGNEQFF
TRBJ2-1,TRBV28,NA,NA,TGTGCCAGCAGAACTAGGGGTGGGAATGAGCAGTTCTTC,CASRTRGGNEQFF
TRBJ2-7,TRBV27,NA,NA,TGTGCCAGCAGTCATCTACCGGGACAACCTACGGGCTACGAGCAGTACTTC,CASSHLPGQPTGYEQYF
TRBJ2-7,TRBV30,NA,NA,TGTGCCTGGAGTGCCGGACAATCCTTCTACGAGCAGTACTTC,CAWSAGQSFYEQYF
TRBJ2-7,TRBV7-2,NA,NA,TGTGCCAGCAGCTTAGGCGACAGGGCGGGGGAGCAGTACTTC,CASSLGDRAGEQYF
TRBJ1-5,TRBV2,NA,NA,TGTGCCAGCAGTGACAGGGGCGCGGGCAATCAGCCCCAGCATTTT,CASSDRGAGNQPQHF
TRBJ2-3,TRBV9,NA,NA,TGTGCCAGCAGCGAAGGGGTCGGCACAGATACGCAGTATTTT,CASSEGVGTDTQYF
TRBJ1-4,TRBV10-3,TRBD1,NA,TGTGCCATCAGTGAGTCGAAGCAGGGGGCGCGTCGTGAAAAACTGTTTTTT,CAISESKQGARREKLFF
TRBJ2-1,TRBV25-1,TRBD2,NA,TGTGCCAGCAGTGAATGGGGCGGGAGGGACGTTAATCAGTTCTTC,CASSEWGGRDVNQFF
TRBJ2-5,TRBV19,NA,NA,TGTGCCAGTAGCCACAGGCCTACGGGGCAAGAGACCCAGTACTTC,CASSHRPTGQETQYF